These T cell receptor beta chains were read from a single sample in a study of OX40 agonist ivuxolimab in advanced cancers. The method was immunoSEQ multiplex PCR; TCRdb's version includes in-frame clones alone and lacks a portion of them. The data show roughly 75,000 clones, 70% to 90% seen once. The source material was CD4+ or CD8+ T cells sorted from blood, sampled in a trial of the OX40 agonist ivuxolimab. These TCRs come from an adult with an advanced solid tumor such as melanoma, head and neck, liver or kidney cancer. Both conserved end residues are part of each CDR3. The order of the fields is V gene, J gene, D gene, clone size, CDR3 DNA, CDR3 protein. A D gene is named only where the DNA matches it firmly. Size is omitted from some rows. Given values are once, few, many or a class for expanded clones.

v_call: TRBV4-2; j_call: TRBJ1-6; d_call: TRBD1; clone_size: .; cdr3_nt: TGTGCCAGCAGCCACGTACCGGGACAGGGCAATTCACCCCTCCACTTT; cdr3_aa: CASSHVPGQGNSPLHF
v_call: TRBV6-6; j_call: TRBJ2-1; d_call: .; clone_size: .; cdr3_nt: TGTGCCAGCAGACGGGACCGAAGAGGGAATGAGCAGTTCTTC; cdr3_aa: CASRRDRRGNEQFF
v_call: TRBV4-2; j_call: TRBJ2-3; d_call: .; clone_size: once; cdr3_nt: TGTGCCAGCAACGACCGACAGAGGGGGAAGACAGATACGCAGTATTTT; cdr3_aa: CASNDRQRGKTDTQYF
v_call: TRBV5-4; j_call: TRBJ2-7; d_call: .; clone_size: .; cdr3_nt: TGTGCCAGCAGTACGAAACGGGGGGCCTACATCTACGAGCAGTACTTC; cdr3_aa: CASSTKRGAYIYEQYF
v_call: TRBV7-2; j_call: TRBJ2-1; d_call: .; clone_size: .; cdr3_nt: TGTGCCAGCAGCTTAACGGGCGTTTTAAACAATGAGCAGTTCTTC; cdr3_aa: CASSLTGVLNNEQFF
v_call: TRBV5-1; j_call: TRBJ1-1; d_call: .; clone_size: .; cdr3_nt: TGCGCCAGCAGCTTGCAGGGTGGAGGAACTGAAGCTTTCTTT; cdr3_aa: CASSLQGGGTEAFF
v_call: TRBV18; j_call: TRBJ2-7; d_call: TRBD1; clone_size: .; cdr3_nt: TGTGCCAGCTCACCAGGGCAGGGGGCATCCTACGAGCAGTACTTC; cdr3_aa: CASSPGQGASYEQYF
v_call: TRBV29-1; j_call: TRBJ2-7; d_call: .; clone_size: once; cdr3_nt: TGCAGCGCCAGGGACACCAGACCTAACGAGCAGTACTTC; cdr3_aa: CSARDTRPNEQYF
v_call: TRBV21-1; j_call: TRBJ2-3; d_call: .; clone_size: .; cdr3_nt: TGTGCCAGCAGCAAATGGGTGGACAGGGGAGCCACAGATACGCAGTATTTT; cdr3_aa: CASSKWVDRGATDTQYF
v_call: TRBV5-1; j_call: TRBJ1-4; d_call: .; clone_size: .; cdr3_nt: TGCGCCAGCAGTCCCTCGGGGGGAACTAATGAAAAACTGTTTTTT; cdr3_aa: CASSPSGGTNEKLFF
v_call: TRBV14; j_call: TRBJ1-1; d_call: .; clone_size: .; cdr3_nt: TGTGCCAGCAGCCTCCAGAGGAACACTGAAGCTTTCTTT; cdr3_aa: CASSLQRNTEAFF
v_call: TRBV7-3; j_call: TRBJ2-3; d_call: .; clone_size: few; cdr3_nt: TGTGCCAGCAGCCAGGGTCGGTCAGATACGCAGTATTTT; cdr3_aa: CASSQGRSDTQYF
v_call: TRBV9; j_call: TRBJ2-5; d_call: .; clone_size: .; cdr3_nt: TGTGCCAGCGGGGGTCTAGGGGGTGGTGGAGAGACCCAGTACTTC; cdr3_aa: CASGGLGGGGETQYF
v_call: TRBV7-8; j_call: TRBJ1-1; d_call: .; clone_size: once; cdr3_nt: TGTGCCAGCAGCTTGCGGGGAAAAACCACCCGGCGGGGCACTGAAGCTTTCTTT; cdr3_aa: CASSLRGKTTRRGTEAFF
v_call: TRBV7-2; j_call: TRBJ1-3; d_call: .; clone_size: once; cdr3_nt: TGTGCCAGCAGCTTCGATTTTGCGAACACCATATATTTT; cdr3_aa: CASSFDFANTIYF
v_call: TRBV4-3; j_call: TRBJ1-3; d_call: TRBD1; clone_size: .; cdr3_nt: TGCGCCAGCAGCCAAGAAACAGGGGGTGGAAACACCATATATTTT; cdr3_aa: CASSQETGGGNTIYF
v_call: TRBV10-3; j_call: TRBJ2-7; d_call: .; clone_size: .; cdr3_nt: TGTGCCATCAGTGGAGGACTCCGATTCTCCTACGAGCAGTACTTC; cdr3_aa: CAISGGLRFSYEQYF
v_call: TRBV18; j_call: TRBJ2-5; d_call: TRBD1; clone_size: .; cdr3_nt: TGTGCCAGCTCACCAACGTCGGACAGGGAAGAGACCCAGTACTTC; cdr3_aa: CASSPTSDREETQYF
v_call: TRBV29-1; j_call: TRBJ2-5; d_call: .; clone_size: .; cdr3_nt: TGCAGCGTTGCCGGGGGGCCAAGGGAGACCCAGTACTTC; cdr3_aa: CSVAGGPRETQYF
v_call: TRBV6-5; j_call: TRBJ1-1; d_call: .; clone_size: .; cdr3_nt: TGTGCCAGCAGTTACTCAATGCAGGGGCCAGGCGCTTTCTTT; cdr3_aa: CASSYSMQGPGAFF
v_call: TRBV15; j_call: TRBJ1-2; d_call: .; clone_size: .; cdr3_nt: TGTGCCACCAGCACCTACACGAACTATGGCTACACCTTC; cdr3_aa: CATSTYTNYGYTF
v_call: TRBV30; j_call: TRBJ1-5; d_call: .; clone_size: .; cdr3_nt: TGTGCCTGGAGTGCAGGGGCCAGGCTCAATCAGCCCCAGCATTTT; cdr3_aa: CAWSAGARLNQPQHF
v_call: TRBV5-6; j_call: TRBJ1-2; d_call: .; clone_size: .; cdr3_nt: TGTGCCAGCAGCTTGGTTGTGACAGATCCTGGCTACACCTTC; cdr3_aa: CASSLVVTDPGYTF
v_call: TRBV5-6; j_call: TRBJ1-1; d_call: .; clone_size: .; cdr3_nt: TGTGCCAGCAGCCCAGGGACGTACTTGAACACTGAAGCTTTCTTT; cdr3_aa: CASSPGTYLNTEAFF
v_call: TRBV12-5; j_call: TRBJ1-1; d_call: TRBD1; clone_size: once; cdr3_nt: TGTGCTAGTGGTTTAGGGGGAGACAGGGGGCAAGCTTTCTTT; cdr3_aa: CASGLGGDRGQAFF
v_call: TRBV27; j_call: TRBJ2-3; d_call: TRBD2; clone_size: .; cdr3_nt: TGTGCCAGCAGTTCTTACCCCCCTAGCGGGGGGGCCTCAGATACGCAGTATTTT; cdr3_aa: CASSSYPPSGGASDTQYF
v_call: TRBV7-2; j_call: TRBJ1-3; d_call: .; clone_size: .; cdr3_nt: TGTGCCAGCAGCTTAGGGGCACTCTCTGGGAACACCATATATTTT; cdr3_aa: CASSLGALSGNTIYF
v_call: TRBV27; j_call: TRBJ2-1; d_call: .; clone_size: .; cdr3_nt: TGTGCCAGCAGTTTAGCGCCAGGGAGCCTTTTCACACAACACCACAATGAGCAGTTCTTC; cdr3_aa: CASSLAPGSLFTQHHNEQFF
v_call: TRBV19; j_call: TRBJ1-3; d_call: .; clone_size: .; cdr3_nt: TGTGCCAGTAGTCGACAGGCTTACTCTGGAAACACCATATATTTT; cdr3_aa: CASSRQAYSGNTIYF
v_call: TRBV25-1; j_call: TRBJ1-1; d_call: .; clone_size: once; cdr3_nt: TGTGCCAGCGCTCCACAGGGAAGAGGGACTGAAGCTTTCTTT; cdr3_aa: CASAPQGRGTEAFF
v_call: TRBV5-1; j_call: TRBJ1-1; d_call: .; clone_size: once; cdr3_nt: TGCGCCAGCAGCTTTACCACAGAGAACACTGAAGCTTTCTTT; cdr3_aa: CASSFTTENTEAFF
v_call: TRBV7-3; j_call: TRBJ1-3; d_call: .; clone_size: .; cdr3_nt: TGTGCCAGCAGCTGGGGGTCTACAGGAGCTGGAAACACCATATATTTT; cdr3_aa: CASSWGSTGAGNTIYF
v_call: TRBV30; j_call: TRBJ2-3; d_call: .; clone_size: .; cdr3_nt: TGTGCCTGGACCCCTCGGCGGGGGCTCGAGGATACGCAGTATTTT; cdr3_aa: CAWTPRRGLEDTQYF
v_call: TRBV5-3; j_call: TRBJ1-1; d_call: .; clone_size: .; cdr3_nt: TGTGCCAGCAGAGGCAGGGGTGAAGCTTTCTTT; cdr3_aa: CASRGRGEAFF
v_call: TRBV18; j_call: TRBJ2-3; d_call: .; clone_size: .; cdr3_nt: TGTGCCAGCTCACCCGGTCGAGGGTTTAACACAGATACGCAGTATTTT; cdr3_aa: CASSPGRGFNTDTQYF
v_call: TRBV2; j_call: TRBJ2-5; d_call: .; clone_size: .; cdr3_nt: TGTGCCAGCAGTACAGGAGAGTGGGAGACCCAGTACTTC; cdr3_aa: CASSTGEWETQYF
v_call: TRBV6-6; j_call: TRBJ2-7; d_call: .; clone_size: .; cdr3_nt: TGTGCCAGCAGCTTCAGCCTTGGTTACGAGCAGTACTTC; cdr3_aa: CASSFSLGYEQYF
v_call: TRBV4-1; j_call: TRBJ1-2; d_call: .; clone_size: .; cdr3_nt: TGCGCCAGCAGCCATCAATTTCAGGGAGTTTTCAACTATGGCTACACCTTC; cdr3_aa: CASSHQFQGVFNYGYTF
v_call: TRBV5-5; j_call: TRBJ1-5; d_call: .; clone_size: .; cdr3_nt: TGTGCCAGCAGCTTCCTGACAGCTAGCAATCAGCCCCAGCATTTT; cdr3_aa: CASSFLTASNQPQHF
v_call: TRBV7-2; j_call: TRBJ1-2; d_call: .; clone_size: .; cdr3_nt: TGTGCCAGCAGCTTAGAAAGCCAGAACTATGGCTACACCTTC; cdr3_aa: CASSLESQNYGYTF